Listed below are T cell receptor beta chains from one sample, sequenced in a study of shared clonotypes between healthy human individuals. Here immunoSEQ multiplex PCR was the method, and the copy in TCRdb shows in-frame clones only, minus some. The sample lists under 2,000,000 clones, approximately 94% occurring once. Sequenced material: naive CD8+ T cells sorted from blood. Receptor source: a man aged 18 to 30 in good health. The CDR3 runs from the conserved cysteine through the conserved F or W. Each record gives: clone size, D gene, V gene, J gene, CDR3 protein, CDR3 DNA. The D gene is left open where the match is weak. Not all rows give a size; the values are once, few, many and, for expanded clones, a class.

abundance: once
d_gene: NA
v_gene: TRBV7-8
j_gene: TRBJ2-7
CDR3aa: CASSFGDSPYYEQYF
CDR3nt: TGTGCCAGCAGCTTCGGTGACAGCCCATATTACGAGCAGTACTTC

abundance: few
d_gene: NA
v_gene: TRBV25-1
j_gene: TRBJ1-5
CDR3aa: CASSDGHSNQPQHF
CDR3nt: TGTGCCAGCAGCGATGGCCATAGCAATCAGCCCCAGCATTTT

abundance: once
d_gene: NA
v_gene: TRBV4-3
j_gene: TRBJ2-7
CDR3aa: CASSQDLADYEQYF
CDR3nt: TGCGCCAGCAGCCAAGATTTAGCGGACTACGAGCAGTACTTC

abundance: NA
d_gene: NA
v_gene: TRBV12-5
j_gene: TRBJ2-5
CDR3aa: CASGQGGSTSGETQYF
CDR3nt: TGTGCTAGTGGCCAAGGGGGGAGTACCTCAGGGGAGACCCAGTACTTC

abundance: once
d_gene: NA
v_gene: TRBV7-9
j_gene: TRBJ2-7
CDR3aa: CAIGPTGAYEQYF
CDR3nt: TGTGCCATCGGCCCCACGGGGGCTTACGAGCAGTACTTC

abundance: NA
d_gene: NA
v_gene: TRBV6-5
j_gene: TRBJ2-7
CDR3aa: CASSYSSGGSYEQYF
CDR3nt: TGTGCCAGCAGTTACTCGAGTGGAGGGAGCTACGAGCAGTACTTC

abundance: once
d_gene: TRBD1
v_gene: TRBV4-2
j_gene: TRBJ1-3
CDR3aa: CASSQERMTGDGNTIYF
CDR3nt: TGTGCCAGCAGCCAAGAAAGGATGACAGGGGACGGAAACACCATATATTTT

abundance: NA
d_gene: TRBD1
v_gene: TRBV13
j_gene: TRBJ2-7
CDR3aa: CASSLGATGGPYEQYF
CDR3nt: TGTGCCAGCAGCTTAGGCGCGACAGGGGGCCCCTACGAGCAGTACTTC

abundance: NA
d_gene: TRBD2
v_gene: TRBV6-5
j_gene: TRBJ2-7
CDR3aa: CASSYSPSGVYEQYF
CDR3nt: TGTGCCAGCAGTTACTCTCCTAGCGGAGTCTACGAGCAGTACTTC

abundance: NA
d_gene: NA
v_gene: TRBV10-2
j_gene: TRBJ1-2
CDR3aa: CASSDDRLYYGYTF
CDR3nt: TGCGCCAGCAGTGATGACAGACTTTATTATGGCTACACCTTC

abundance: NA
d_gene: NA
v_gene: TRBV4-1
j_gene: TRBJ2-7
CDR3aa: CASSQILSSYEQYF
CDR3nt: TGCGCCAGCAGCCAAATTCTCAGCTCCTACGAGCAGTACTTC

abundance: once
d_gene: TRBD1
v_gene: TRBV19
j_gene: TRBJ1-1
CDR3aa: CASSTGQGLGAEAFF
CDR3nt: TGTGCCAGTAGTACGGGACAGGGTCTGGGTGCTGAAGCTTTCTTT

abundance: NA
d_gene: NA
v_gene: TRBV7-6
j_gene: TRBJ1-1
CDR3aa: CASSSDGENTEAFF
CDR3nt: TGTGCCAGCAGCAGCGACGGGGAGAACACTGAAGCTTTCTTT

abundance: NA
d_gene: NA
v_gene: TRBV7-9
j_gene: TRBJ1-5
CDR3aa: CASSLGWTNQPQHF
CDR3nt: TGTGCCAGCAGCTTAGGGTGGACCAATCAGCCCCAGCATTTT

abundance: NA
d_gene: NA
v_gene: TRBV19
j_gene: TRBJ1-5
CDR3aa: CASSIGWEPQHF
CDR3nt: TGTGCCAGTAGTATTGGATGGGAGCCCCAGCATTTT

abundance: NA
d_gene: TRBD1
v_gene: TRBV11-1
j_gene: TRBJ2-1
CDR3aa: CASSLWGQGSYNEQFF
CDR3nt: TGTGCCAGCAGCTTATGGGGACAGGGATCCTACAATGAGCAGTTCTTC

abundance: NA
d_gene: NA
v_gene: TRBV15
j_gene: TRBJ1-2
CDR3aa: CATSRDREAANGYTF
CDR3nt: TGTGCCACCAGCAGAGATAGGGAAGCTGCCAATGGCTACACCTTC

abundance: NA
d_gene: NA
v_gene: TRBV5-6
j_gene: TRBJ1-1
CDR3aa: CASSLGGSTEAFF
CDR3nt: TGTGCCAGCAGCTTGGGGGGATCCACTGAAGCTTTCTTT

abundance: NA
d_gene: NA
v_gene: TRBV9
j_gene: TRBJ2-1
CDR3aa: CASSGTGTVSSYNEQFF
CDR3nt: TGTGCCAGCAGCGGAACCGGGACCGTGAGCTCCTACAATGAGCAGTTCTTC

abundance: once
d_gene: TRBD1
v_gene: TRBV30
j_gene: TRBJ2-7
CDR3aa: CAWSPTGGEQYF
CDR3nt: TGTGCCTGGAGTCCTACAGGGGGCGAGCAGTACTTC

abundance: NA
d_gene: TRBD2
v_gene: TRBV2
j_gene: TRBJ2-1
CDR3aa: CASWGLAGVYEQFF
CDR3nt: TGTGCCAGCTGGGGACTAGCGGGGGTCTATGAGCAGTTCTTC

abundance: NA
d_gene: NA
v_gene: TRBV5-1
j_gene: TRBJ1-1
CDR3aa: CASSLTGVVTEAFF
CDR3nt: TGCGCCAGCAGCTTGACGGGCGTTGTCACTGAAGCTTTCTTT

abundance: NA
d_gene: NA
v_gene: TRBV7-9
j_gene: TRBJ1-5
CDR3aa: CASSSDGQPQHF
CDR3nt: TGTGCCAGCAGCTCGGACGGTCAGCCCCAGCATTTT

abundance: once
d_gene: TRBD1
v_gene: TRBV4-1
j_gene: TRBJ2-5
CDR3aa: CASSQGQGARETQYF
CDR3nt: TGCGCCAGCAGCCAAGGACAGGGGGCGAGAGAGACCCAGTACTTC

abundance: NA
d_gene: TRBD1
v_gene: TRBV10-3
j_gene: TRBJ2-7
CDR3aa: CAVNDPGQGAGEQYF
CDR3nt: TGTGCTGTTAACGATCCGGGACAGGGGGCGGGAGAGCAGTACTTC

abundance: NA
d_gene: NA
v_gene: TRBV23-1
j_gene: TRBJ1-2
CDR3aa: CASSQVRLWKGYTF
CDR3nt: TGCGCCAGCAGTCAGGTAAGGTTGTGGAAGGGCTACACCTTC

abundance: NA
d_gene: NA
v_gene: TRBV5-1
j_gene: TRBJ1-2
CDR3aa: CASSLSPGYGYTF
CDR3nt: TGCGCCAGCTCCCTGAGCCCGGGCTATGGCTACACCTTC

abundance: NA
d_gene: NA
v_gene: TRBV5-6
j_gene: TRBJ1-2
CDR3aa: CASPRSGTTDGYTF
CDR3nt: TGTGCCAGCCCCCGCAGCGGAACAACCGATGGCTACACCTTC

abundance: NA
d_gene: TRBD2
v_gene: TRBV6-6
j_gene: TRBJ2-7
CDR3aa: CASTPRGGEYEQYF
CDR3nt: TGTGCCAGCACACCCCGGGGGGGTGAATACGAGCAGTACTTC

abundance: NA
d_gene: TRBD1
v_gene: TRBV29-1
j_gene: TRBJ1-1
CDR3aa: CSVEYGTAAFF
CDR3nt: TGCAGCGTTGAATATGGGACAGCAGCTTTCTTT

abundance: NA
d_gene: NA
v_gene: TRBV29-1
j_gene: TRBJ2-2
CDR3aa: CSVEAGELFF
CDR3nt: TGCAGCGTTGAAGCCGGGGAGCTGTTTTTT

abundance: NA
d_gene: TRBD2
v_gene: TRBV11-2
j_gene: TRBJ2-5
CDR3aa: CASSFLAGYQETQYF
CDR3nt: TGTGCCAGCAGCTTTCTAGCGGGGTACCAAGAGACCCAGTACTTC

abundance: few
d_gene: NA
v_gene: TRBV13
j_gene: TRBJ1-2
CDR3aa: CASSLGQGTPYGYTF
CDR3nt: TGTGCCAGCAGCTTAGGCCAGGGGACTCCCTATGGCTACACCTTC

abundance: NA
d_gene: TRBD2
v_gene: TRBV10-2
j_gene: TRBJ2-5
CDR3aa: CASTGLAGGRETQYF
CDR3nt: TGCGCCAGCACCGGACTAGCGGGGGGTAGAGAGACCCAGTACTTC

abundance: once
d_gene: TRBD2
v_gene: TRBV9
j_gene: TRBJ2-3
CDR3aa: CASSVEGLAGTDTQYF
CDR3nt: TGTGCCAGCAGCGTTGAGGGACTAGCAGGCACAGATACGCAGTATTTT

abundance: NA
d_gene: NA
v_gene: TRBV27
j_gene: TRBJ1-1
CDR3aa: CASQLSATENTEAFF
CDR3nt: TGTGCCAGCCAATTGTCAGCGACAGAGAACACTGAAGCTTTCTTT

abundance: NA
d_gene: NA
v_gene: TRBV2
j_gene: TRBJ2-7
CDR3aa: CASSAVGAYEQYF
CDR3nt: TGTGCCAGCAGTGCGGTGGGAGCATACGAGCAGTACTTC

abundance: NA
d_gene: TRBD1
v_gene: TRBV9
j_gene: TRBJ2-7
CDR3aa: CASSAGQAAYEQYF
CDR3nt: TGTGCCAGCAGCGCAGGACAGGCCGCCTACGAGCAGTACTTC

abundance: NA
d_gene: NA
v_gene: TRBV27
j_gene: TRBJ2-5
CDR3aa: CASSQGEDQETQYF
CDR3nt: TGTGCCAGCAGCCAAGGGGAGGACCAAGAGACCCAGTACTTC

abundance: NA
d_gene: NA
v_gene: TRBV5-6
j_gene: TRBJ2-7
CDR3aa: CASSLEDQEQYF
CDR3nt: TGTGCCAGCAGCTTGGAGGATCAGGAGCAGTACTTC

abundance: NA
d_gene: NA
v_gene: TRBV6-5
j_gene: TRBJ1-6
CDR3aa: CASSYSTGSESPLHF
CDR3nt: TGTGCCAGCAGTTACTCGACGGGGAGTGAGTCACCCCTCCACTTT

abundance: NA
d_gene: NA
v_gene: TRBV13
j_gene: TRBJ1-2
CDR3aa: CASSLGPDNYGYTF
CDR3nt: TGTGCCAGCAGCTTAGGACCCGATAACTATGGCTACACCTTC

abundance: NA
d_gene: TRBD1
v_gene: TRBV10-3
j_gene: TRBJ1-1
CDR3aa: CAIRTGGTEAFF
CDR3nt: TGTGCCATTCGAACAGGGGGAACTGAAGCTTTCTTT

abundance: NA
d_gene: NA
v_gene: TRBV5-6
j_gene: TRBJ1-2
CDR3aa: CASSLEGSYGYTF
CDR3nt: TGTGCCAGCAGCTTGGAGGGTAGTTATGGCTACACCTTC

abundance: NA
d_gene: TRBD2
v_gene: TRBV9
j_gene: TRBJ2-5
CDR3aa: CASSVEGGGAETQYF
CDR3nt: TGTGCCAGCAGCGTAGAAGGCGGGGGGGCGGAGACCCAGTACTTC

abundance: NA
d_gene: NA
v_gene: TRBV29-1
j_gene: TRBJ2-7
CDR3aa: CSATRTTDEQYF
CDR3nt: TGCAGCGCCACGCGGACAACCGACGAGCAGTACTTC

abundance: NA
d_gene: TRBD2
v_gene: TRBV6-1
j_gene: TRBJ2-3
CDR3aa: CASSDLAGGGIDTQYF
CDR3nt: TGTGCCAGCAGTGACCTAGCGGGAGGGGGGATAGATACGCAGTATTTT

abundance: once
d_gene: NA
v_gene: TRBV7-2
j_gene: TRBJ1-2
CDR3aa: CASSYSQEFYGYTF
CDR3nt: TGTGCCAGCAGCTACTCCCAGGAGTTCTATGGCTACACCTTC

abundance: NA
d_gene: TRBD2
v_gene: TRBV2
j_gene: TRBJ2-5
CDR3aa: CASSGSGVLETQYF
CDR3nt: TGTGCCAGCTCCGGGAGCGGGGTCCTGGAGACCCAGTACTTC

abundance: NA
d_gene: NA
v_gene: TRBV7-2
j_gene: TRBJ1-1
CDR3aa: CASRQALNTEAFF
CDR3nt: TGTGCCAGCAGACAAGCCTTGAACACTGAAGCTTTCTTT

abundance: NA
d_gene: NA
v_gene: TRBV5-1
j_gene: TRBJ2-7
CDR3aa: CASSLWGGSYEQYF
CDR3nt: TGCGCCAGCAGCTTGTGGGGTGGCAGCTACGAGCAGTACTTC

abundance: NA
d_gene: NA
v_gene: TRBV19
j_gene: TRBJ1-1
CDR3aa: CASIGQLNTEAFF
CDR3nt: TGTGCCAGTATAGGACAGTTGAACACTGAAGCTTTCTTT

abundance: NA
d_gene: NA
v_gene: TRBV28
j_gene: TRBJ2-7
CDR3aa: CASSYARGSYEQYF
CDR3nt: TGTGCCAGCAGTTACGCCAGGGGTTCCTACGAGCAGTACTTC

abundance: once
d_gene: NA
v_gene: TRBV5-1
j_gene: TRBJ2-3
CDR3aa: CASSSSGTSADTQYF
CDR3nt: TGCGCCAGCAGCTCGTCCGGGACGAGCGCAGATACGCAGTATTTT

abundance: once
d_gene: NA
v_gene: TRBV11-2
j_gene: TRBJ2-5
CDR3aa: CASSFPTGFQETQYF
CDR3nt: TGTGCCAGCAGCTTCCCCACCGGATTTCAAGAGACCCAGTACTTC

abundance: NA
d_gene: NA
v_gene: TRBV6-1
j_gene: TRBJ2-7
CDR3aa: CASSEVGPPNEQYF
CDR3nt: TGTGCCAGCAGTGAAGTGGGGCCACCAAACGAGCAGTACTTC

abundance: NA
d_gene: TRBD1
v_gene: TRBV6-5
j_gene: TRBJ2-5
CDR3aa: CASSDRGETQYF
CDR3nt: TGTGCCAGCAGCGACAGGGGGGAGACCCAGTACTTC